Following are 4 T cell receptor beta chains from one sample sequenced in a study of blood T cell repertoires in COVID-19. Sequencing was performed with immunoSEQ multiplex PCR; in TCRdb, only in-frame clones are kept and a portion is missing. Of 160,000 or so clones in the sample, around 84% were seen once. Sequenced material: PBMCs or T cells enriched from blood (not recorded which). The receptors were sampled from a man aged 35-49 years who had recovered from COVID-19.

The genes are TRBV30 and TRBJ1-4; D unresolved. CDR1 GTSNPN and CDR2 SVGIG come from the germline V gene (reference sequence). Between the trimmed V and J ends, which lost 7 bases and 1 base, there was a span of 10 bases. This CDR3 has 13 residues. Written as DNA, the CDR3 is TGTGCCTCGGGCAGGCAAACTAATGAAAAACTGTTTTTT. It yields the protein CASGRQTNEKLFF.

This CDR3 is CASSLTGLEGETQYF. The CDR3 nucleotides are TGTGCCAGCAGTCTTACGGGACTAGAGGGGGAGACCCAGTACTTC. The chain employs TRBV6-5 and TRBJ2-5; 8 bases agree with TRBD2. CDR3 length equals 15 residues. V dropped 5 bases and J dropped 5; count of bases not matched to a gene: 10. Germline-derived CDR1 and CDR2 are MNHEY and SVGAGI.

CDR3 in DNA: TGTGCCAGCAGCTTAGATGAAACAGGGGTTGCCTACGAGCAGTACGTC. Translating it yields CASSLDETGVAYEQYV. This chain links TRBV11-3 with TRBJ2-7; 7 bases fit TRBD1. There are 16 residues in the CDR3. Germline CDR1 and CDR2: SGHNT and YENEEA. V gave up 0 bases and J gave up 2 bases; unmatched junction bases: 7.

This chain uses TRBV7-3 with TRBJ2-3; D may be TRBD2 (5 bases). V was cut by 2 bases and J by 8 bases, with 8 bases left in between. The CDR3 is 12 amino acids. Germline V gives CDR1 SGHTA, CDR2 FQGTGA. This CDR3 is CASSLGEGTQYF. Written as DNA, the CDR3 is TGTGCCAGCAGCTTAGGAGAGGGTACGCAGTATTTT.